The entry below gives a single TCR beta chain sequence along with its context. This entry comes from a study of cytomegalovirus exposure and HLA in healthy donors. Germline CDR1 is MDHEN and CDR2 is SYDVKM. The V and J ends lost 4 bases and 6 bases respectively, with 15 bases between them. The CDR3 is made up of 14 amino acids. 60 Vbeta and 13 Jbeta primers were used in PCR. This table comes from immunoSEQ multiplex PCR, and its TCRdb copy is limited to in-frame clones, with some not included. This table has about 98,000 clones, 55% to 75% appearing once. Sequences were obtained from PBMCs. The chain employs TRBV28 and TRBJ1-2; a possible D gene is TRBD1 (5 bases). This TCR was sampled from a man aged 45-65 years in good health and CMV-seronegative. This CDR3 is CASSSPSGSHGYTF. The DNA for the CDR3 is TGTGCCAGCAGTTCACCCTCAGGGTCGCATGGCTACACCTTC.